This is a list of T cell receptor beta chains from one sample in a study of human T cells and chemical hapten exposure. Using its own MiXCR run on the RACE reads, TCRdb lists one record per CDR3 protein. The sample consists of about 270,000 distinct CDR3 sequences, roughly 8% of them appearing once. The source material was whole blood, sampled in connection with sensitization to the hapten diphenylcyclopropenone (DPC). The receptors shown here come from a man younger than 35 with alopecia areata. Some clones in this sample may be carry-over from other donors' samples. CDR3s include the opening cysteine and the closing phenylalanine or tryptophan. A D gene is named only where the DNA matches it firmly. Rows give clone size only sometimes, using once, few, many, or a class for an expanded clone.

j_call,v_call,d_call,clone_size,cdr3_nt,cdr3_aa
TRBJ2-2,TRBV4-3,.,.,TGCGCCAGCAGCCCCTTGACAGGCAACACCGGGGAGCTGTTTTTT,CASSPLTGNTGELFF
TRBJ2-2,TRBV29-1,.,many,TGCAGCGTCGGACTGACCCAAGGGGAGCTGTTTTTT,CSVGLTQGELFF
TRBJ2-2,TRBV10-2,.,many,TGCGCCAGCAGTGAGTCGAATTCGGGAGACGGGGAGCTGTTTTTT,CASSESNSGDGELFF
TRBJ1-5,TRBV4-1,.,.,TGCGCCAGCAGCCAAGTCCGCGGGGCCCAGCCCCAGCATTTT,CASSQVRGAQPQHF
TRBJ1-2,TRBV27,.,few,TGTGCCAGCAGCCCGCAGGGAGTGAGCTATGGCTACACCTTC,CASSPQGVSYGYTF
TRBJ2-3,TRBV7-6,.,.,TGTGCCAGCAGCTCGCCGCTAGATAGGTCGGGAGATACGCAGTATTTT,CASSSPLDRSGDTQYF
TRBJ2-6,TRBV15,.,few,TGTGCCACGCACGGAGGGTACTCTGGGGCCAACGTCCTGACTTTC,CATHGGYSGANVLTF
TRBJ2-1,TRBV2,TRBD1,many,TGTGCCAGCAGTGGGGACAGGGTACGTGGTTATGAGCAGTTCTTC,CASSGDRVRGYEQFF
TRBJ1-6,TRBV5-6,.,many,TGTGCCAGCAGTTCCTTATATAATTCACCCCTCCACTTT,CASSSLYNSPLHF
TRBJ2-1,TRBV4-2,TRBD1,.,TGTGCCAGCAGCCAGCCGACAGGGGTACGTGAGCAGTTCTTC,CASSQPTGVREQFF
TRBJ2-3,TRBV3-1,.,.,TGTGCCAGCAGCCAAGCTGGTTTAGATACGCAGTATTTT,CASSQAGLDTQYF
TRBJ1-1,TRBV6-2/TRBV6-3,.,few,TGTGCCAGCAGTTACGAGGTCGGCAGGGACTACACTGAAGCTTTCTTT,CASSYEVGRDYTEAFF
TRBJ1-3,TRBV4-3,TRBD1,.,TGCGCCAGCAGCCCCGACAGGGATGAGGGAAACACCATATATTTT,CASSPDRDEGNTIYF
TRBJ2-7,TRBV24-1,TRBD1,.,TGTGCCACCACGCAGGGGGTCACCTACGAGCAGTACTTC,CATTQGVTYEQYF
TRBJ1-1,TRBV27,.,.,TGTGCCAGCAAGATACAGGGCGGAGGAATGGAAGCTTTCTTT,CASKIQGGGMEAFF
TRBJ2-3,TRBV4-3,.,.,TGCGCCAGCAGCCAGGGGCCTGGGCCCCCAGATACGCAGTATTTT,CASSQGPGPPDTQYF
TRBJ1-3,TRBV18,.,few,TGTGCCAGCTCACCCGGGACCCCTTCTGGAAACACCATATATTTT,CASSPGTPSGNTIYF
TRBJ1-2,TRBV29-1,.,.,TGCAGCGTTGAAGACGGAGGCAGCGCCTATGGCTACACCTTC,CSVEDGGSAYGYTF
TRBJ1-1,TRBV7-9,.,.,TGTGCCAGCAGTCACACAAACACTGAAGCTTTCTTT,CASSHTNTEAFF
TRBJ2-1,TRBV12-3/TRBV12-4,.,.,TGTGCCAGCAGTTCTAGCGAGGCGGGTGAGCAGTTCTTC,CASSSSEAGEQFF
TRBJ2-3,TRBV7-9,.,many,TGTGCCAGCAGCACCGGGGCCCTACTCACAGATACGCAGTATTTT,CASSTGALLTDTQYF
TRBJ2-4,TRBV10-3,.,many,TGTGCCATCTCAGAAGGTGGGACAGCCAAAAACATTCAGTACTTC,CAISEGGTAKNIQYF
TRBJ1-5,TRBV7-2,.,.,TGTGCCAGCAGCTCCGGCGCATCCAGCAATCAGCCCCAGCATTTT,CASSSGASSNQPQHF
TRBJ2-5,TRBV7-3,.,few,TGTGCCAGCAGCTTAAGACCAGCAAACGCGGAGACCCAGTACTTC,CASSLRPANAETQYF
TRBJ1-5,TRBV6-1,.,.,TGTGCCAGCAGTGAAAGGGCCGAAAATCAGCCCCAGCATTTT,CASSERAENQPQHF
TRBJ1-1,TRBV12-3/TRBV12-4,.,few,TGTGCCAGCAGTGGGACGGGTATTGAAGCTTTCTTT,CASSGTGIEAFF
TRBJ1-2,TRBV5-1,.,many,TGCGCCAGCAGCTTGGAAGGTGGGGGAGGCTACACCTTC,CASSLEGGGGYTF
TRBJ2-2,TRBV10-3,.,many,TGTGCCATCAGTGAAGTCTCGTCACCCGGGGAGCTGTTTTTT,CAISEVSSPGELFF
TRBJ2-7,TRBV5-5,.,.,TGTGCCAGCAGCTTGAGTGGAATTACCTACGAGCAGTACTTC,CASSLSGITYEQYF
TRBJ1-1,TRBV15,.,.,TGTGCCACCAGCAGAGCCAGGACAAACACTGAAGCTTTCTTT,CATSRARTNTEAFF
TRBJ2-7,TRBV28,TRBD1,many,TGTGCCAGCAACGAGGCCCGGGACAGGTACGAGCAGTACTTC,CASNEARDRYEQYF
TRBJ2-5,TRBV2,.,few,TGTGCCAGCAGTGATCAGGGGCTTGCAGAGACCCAGTACTTC,CASSDQGLAETQYF
TRBJ2-1,TRBV14,.,.,TGTGCCAGCAGCCAAGACCCCCCCTGGCGGGTGGGCTACAATGAGCAGTTCTTC,CASSQDPPWRVGYNEQFF
TRBJ2-5,TRBV5-1,TRBD1,.,TGCGCCAGCAGCTCCACGGACAGGACAAAAGAGACCCAGTACTTC,CASSSTDRTKETQYF
TRBJ1-2,TRBV20-1,.,few,TGCAGTGCTAGTCGGCAGGGTGACTATGGCTACACCTTC,CSASRQGDYGYTF
TRBJ1-1,TRBV4-3,TRBD1,few,TGCGCCAGCAGCCAAGATAGTCAGGGGGACAACACTGAAGCTTTCTTT,CASSQDSQGDNTEAFF
TRBJ2-1,TRBV7-9,.,many,TGTGCCAGCAGCCCACGGTCAGGGTGGAATGAGCAGTTCTTC,CASSPRSGWNEQFF
TRBJ2-3,TRBV27,.,.,TGTGCCAGCAGTTTATCGACGAGGGGACCGACTACAGATACGCAGTATTTT,CASSLSTRGPTTDTQYF
TRBJ1-4,TRBV2,TRBD1,many,TGTGCCAGTGGGGGACAGGGGGAAAAACTGTTTTTT,CASGGQGEKLFF
TRBJ1-2,TRBV20-1,.,.,TGCAGTGCCCCTACCCTGGCAGGGGTGGGAGGCTACACCTTC,CSAPTLAGVGGYTF
TRBJ1-5,TRBV7-2,TRBD1,few,TGTGCCAGCAGCTTAGAGGCAGGGGGTAGCGGTCAGCCCCAGCATTTT,CASSLEAGGSGQPQHF
TRBJ2-3,TRBV10-3,.,many,TGTGCCATCAGTGACTGGGGGGCCGGCACAGATACGCAGTATTTT,CAISDWGAGTDTQYF
TRBJ1-2,TRBV5-6,TRBD1,many,TGTGCCAGCACCCAGACAGGGGCCAACTATGGCTACACCTTC,CASTQTGANYGYTF
TRBJ2-1,TRBV14,.,.,TGTGCCAGCAGCCAGCAAGTGGGGGGTGAGCAGTTCTTC,CASSQQVGGEQFF
TRBJ2-1,TRBV4-2,.,many,TGTGCCAGCAGCCAAGCGGAGGGGGAGAGCAATGAGCAGTTCTTC,CASSQAEGESNEQFF
TRBJ1-1,TRBV29-1,.,.,TGCAGCGTTCATCAGGTTGCGGGATGGGACACTGAAGCTTTCTTT,CSVHQVAGWDTEAFF
TRBJ2-2,TRBV14,TRBD2,.,TGTGCCAGCCGAAGAGCGGGGGGACCACTCGCGAACACCGGGGAGCTGTTTTTT,CASRRAGGPLANTGELFF
TRBJ1-5,TRBV10-1,.,.,TGCGCCAGCAGTGAGGAGACAGGCCTGGGTGGCAATCAGCCCCAGCATTTT,CASSEETGLGGNQPQHF
TRBJ2-2,TRBV7-2,TRBD2,few,TGTGCCAGCAGCCTACCAAGCGGGACTATCAGCGGGGAGCTGTTTTTT,CASSLPSGTISGELFF
TRBJ1-6,TRBV2,TRBD1,.,TGTGCCAGCGGACAGGCGGTTCGGGCCCTCCACTTT,CASGQAVRALHF
TRBJ2-7,TRBV6-5,.,.,TGTGCCAGCAGCCCCGCGGGTTACGAGCAGTACTTC,CASSPAGYEQYF
TRBJ2-2,TRBV12-3/TRBV12-4,TRBD1,few,TGTGCCATCTTCTTCCGGGACAGGGGCCGGGAGCTGTTTTTT,CAIFFRDRGRELFF